Below are 26 T cell receptor beta chains sequenced from a single sample in a study of metastatic and nonmetastatic thyroid tumors (TCRdb year 2020). Library preparation was by PCR. Sequencing was performed on an Illumina HiSeq 4000. The public reads were reanalyzed by TCRdb: fastp trimming at Q25, MiXCR alignment, in-frame beta chains only. Recorded for this sample are some 40,000 clones; 18% of them occurred a single time. Roughly an eighth of the sample lies in the top ten. Before undergoing thyroid surgery, none of the patients had been given any kind of treatment. The sample was tumor tissue. The receptors originated from a female donor with papillary thyroid cancer or a benign thyroid nodule (not recorded which). Some clones in this sample may be carry-over from other donors' samples.

There are many counts of this clone. The chain links TRBV6-1 to TRBJ1-3, with unresolved D. Trimming removed 2 bases from V and 4 bases from J, with 15 bases in between. The germline CDR1 and CDR2 sequences are MNHNS and SASEGT. CDR3 length equals 16 residues. CDR3 DNA sequence: TGTGCCAGCAGTGAAATCGTCAGGCTAGGGGGAAACACCATATATTTT. This encodes CASSEIVRLGGNTIYF.

A remark on this clone: With a much larger clone just one base away, this may be a read error. The rearrangement links TRBV7-3 to TRBJ2-3; 8 bases align to TRBD2. V shed 7 bases, J shed 4 bases, and the junction held 16 bases outside the gene matches. CDR1 is SGHTA, CDR2 FQGTGA, per germline. The CDR3 sequence is 17 residues long. In DNA form, the CDR3 reads TGTGCCAGCATCCCCGGGGGGGCGGGAGTCGAGGCAGATACGCAGTATTTT. It encodes CASIPGGAGVEADTQYF.

In this sample, this clone turned up a few times. J is TRBJ2-7 and V is TRBV28, with TRBD2 identical over 13 bases. The junction had 9 bases not matched to a gene; V was cut back by 6 bases and J by 1 base. CDR3 length equals 17 residues. CDR1 is MDHEN, CDR2 SYDVKM, per germline. The CDR3 region is CASRWRTSGSFSYEQYF. In nucleotides, the CDR3 is TGTGCCAGCAGGTGGAGGACTAGCGGGAGCTTTTCCTACGAGCAGTACTTC.

The CDR3 nucleotides read TGTGCCACCTTGGAGGAGAATGAGCAGTTCTTC. Translation gives CATLEENEQFF. The V gene is TRBV24-1, the J gene TRBJ2-1; the D gene is possibly TRBD2 (5 bases). In germline, CDR1 is KGHDR, CDR2 SFDVKD. The CDR3 is 11 residues long. The V and J ends lost 9 bases and 7 bases respectively, with 9 bases between them.

This clone has a count of ten or more. This sequence joins TRBV20-1 and TRBJ1-2; 7 nucleotides match TRBD1. The ends lost 0 bases at V and 4 bases at J; junction bases unmatched: 8. CDR3 length: 15 residues. The V gene's germline CDR1 is DFQATT and CDR2 SNEGSKA (reference sequence). The CDR3 region has the DNA TGCAGTGCTAGAGACCCCGGGACAGTCCTCTATGGCTACACCTTC. Its translation: CSARDPGTVLYGYTF.

In this sample, this clone turned up many times. The chain links TRBV27 to TRBJ2-1; D ambiguous. The CDR3 covers 11 residues. V was trimmed by 4 bases and J by 8 bases, leaving 6 bases between them. The V gene's germline CDR1 is MNHEY and CDR2 SMNVEV (reference sequence). CDR3 sequence reads: CASSYVDEQFF. Written as DNA, the CDR3 is TGTGCCAGCAGTTATGTGGATGAGCAGTTCTTC.

This clone was seen at least ten times. The chain uses TRBV27 and TRBJ1-1; TRBD1 might be the D (6 bases). The germline V gene encodes CDR1 MNHEY and CDR2 SMNVEV (reference sequence). This CDR3 spans 13 amino acids. Trimming shortened V by 6 bases and J by 5 bases, and 13 bases separated the two germline ends. The CDR3, as DNA: TGTGCCAGCAGGGTAGGGGGGTTTACTGAAGCTTTCTTT. This encodes CASRVGGFTEAFF.

This clone has at least ten counts. The chain has TRBV2 and TRBJ2-7, with 8 bases aligning to TRBD1. The V and J ends lost 11 bases and 2 bases, in that order; junction bases with no gene match: 8. The CDR3 has 13 amino acids. Germline V gives CDR1 SNHLY, CDR2 FYNNEI. CDR3: CALAGDRPYEQYF. The CDR3 DNA sequence: TGTGCCCTCGCCGGGGACAGGCCCTACGAGCAGTACTTC.

This clone has more than one count but fewer than ten. V gene TRBV27 combines with J gene TRBJ1-6, with D perhaps TRBD1 (6 bases). CDR3 length equals 15 residues. Germline CDR1 and CDR2: MNHEY and SMNVEV (reference sequence). Between the trimmed V and J ends, which lost 1 base and 13 bases, there was a span of 17 bases. CDR3 in amino acids: CASSLFGTQGSPLHF. In DNA, the CDR3 is TGTGCCAGCAGTTTATTCGGAACACAGGGTTCGCCCCTCCACTTT.

At least ten counts were recorded for this clone. CDR3 region: CASSSGDYLSYEQYF. The CDR3 DNA reads as TGTGCCAGCAGCTCGGGGGACTACCTCTCCTACGAGCAGTACTTC. The genes are TRBV7-9 and TRBJ2-7, with 7 bases fitting TRBD2. The trim removed 4 bases at V and 0 bases at J, leaving 6 bases unmatched. The CDR3 is made up of 15 amino acids. From germline, CDR1 is SEHNR and CDR2 FQNEAQ (reference sequence).

Many counts were recorded for this clone. The CDR3 DNA follows: TGTGCCAGCAGTCCCAGACAGGAGTCACCCCTCCACTTT. The encoded protein is CASSPRQESPLHF. This chain links TRBV6-1 with TRBJ1-6, with a weak D call TRBD1 (6 bases). Germline V gives CDR1 MNHNS, CDR2 SASEGT. V lost 5 bases, J lost 10 bases, and 12 bases lay in between. CDR3 size: 13 residues.

This clone was counted at least ten times. A read error may be the cause here, since a much bigger clone is one base away. The chain has TRBV10-3 and TRBJ2-7; no reliable D call. The CDR3 length is 12 residues. V lost 10 bases and J lost 2, with 12 bases in between. The V gene's germline CDR1 is ENHRY and CDR2 SYGVKD. In DNA form, the CDR3 reads TGTGCCACCAGCGACGTAACCTACGAGCAGTACTTC. Translation gives CATSDVTYEQYF.

The chain employs TRBV12-3 or TRBV12-4 and TRBJ2-7, with a weak D call TRBD2 (6 bases). This CDR3 has 14 residues. Between the trimmed V and J ends, which lost 6 bases and 3 bases, there was a span of 15 bases. The CDR3 coding sequence is TGTGCCAGCAGGTCTTCGGAGGGCCGCTACGAGCAGTACTTC. Translated: CASRSSEGRYEQYF.

This clone was observed many times. This sample includes further DNA sequences coding for the same CDR3. CDR3 residues: CASSAAGSGLTQYF. The DNA of the CDR3 is TGTGCCAGTAGTGCAGCGGGCTCGGGGTTGACCCAGTACTTC. V and J are TRBV19 and TRBJ2-5; possibly TRBD2 for D (6 bases). The CDR3 spans 14 residues. Germline V gives CDR1 LNHDA, CDR2 SQIVND (reference sequence). V gave up 5 bases and J gave up 7 bases, with 17 bases separating them.

This clone was counted ten times or more. The chain is built from TRBV7-2 and TRBJ1-2, with TRBD1 matching 8 bases. This CDR3 is built from 14 residues. Germline V gene sequence: CDR1 SGHTA, CDR2 FQGNSA. The V segment lost 5 bases and the J segment 4 bases; nucleotides outside the gene matches: 6. CDR3 protein: CASSAQGGPYGYTF. The CDR3 DNA reads as TGTGCCAGCAGCGCACAGGGGGGGCCCTATGGCTACACCTTC.

Ten or more counts support this clone. The CDR3 coding sequence is TGCGCCAGCAATATAGCGGGAGGGCTCCAAGAGACCCAGTACTTC. It translates to CASNIAGGLQETQYF. V is TRBV10-2 and J is TRBJ2-5, with 11 bases identical to TRBD2. The CDR3 sequence is 15 residues long. The V gene's germline CDR1 is WSHSY and CDR2 SAAADI. V was pared by 7 bases and J by 1 base, with 5 bases of the junction left unmatched.

This clone was seen a handful of times. Compared with germline, one end of the junction differs, possibly owing to a read error. The chain employs TRBV6-6 and TRBJ2-3, with TRBD2 as a possible D gene (6 bases). Germline assignment: CDR1 MNHNY and CDR2 SVGAGI (reference sequence). This CDR3 has 16 residues. CDR3 sequence reads: CASSYSMRGPGDMQYF. CDR3 DNA: TGTGCCAGCAGTTACTCGATGCGGGGCCCCGGGGATATGCAGTATTTT.

Within the sample, this clone is medium-sized. The chain links TRBV27 to TRBJ2-1; D is possibly TRBD1 (6 bases). The CDR3 runs to 16 residues. Germline CDR1 reads MNHEY; CDR2 reads SMNVEV (reference sequence). Trimming stripped 4 bases from V and 7 bases from J, with 20 bases between. The CDR3 reads CASSSGTNLHRNEQFF. The CDR3 bases are TGTGCCAGCAGTTCCGGGACAAATCTACACAGGAATGAGCAGTTCTTC.

On this clone: This may stem from a read error, because a much larger clone lies one nucleotide away. The V call is TRBV4-3, the J call TRBJ1-2, with 8 bases lining up with TRBD1. Germline-derived CDR1 and CDR2 are LGHNA and YSLEER. With 0 bases clipped from V and 9 bases from J, the junction kept 12 bases outside the gene matches. This CDR3 is 16 amino acids long. The CDR3 region is CASSQEGAGQGYCYTF. CDR3 DNA sequence: TGCGCCAGCAGCCAAGAAGGCGCCGGACAGGGATATTGCTACACCTTC.

The gene calls are TRBV18 and TRBJ2-7, with TRBD2 as a possible D gene (5 bases). Per germline, CDR1 KGHSH and CDR2 LQKENI. This CDR3 region has 12 residues. V was trimmed by 3 bases and J by 4 bases, leaving 7 bases between them. The CDR3 loop reads CASSPGRYEQYF. The CDR3 DNA reads as TGTGCCAGCTCACCGGGGAGATACGAGCAGTACTTC. The whole variable domain, filled in from reference TRBV18 and TRBJ2-7, reads NAGVMQNPRHLVRRRGQEARLRCSPMKGHSHVYWYRQLPEEGLKFMVYLQKENIIDESGMPKERFSAEFPKEGPSILRIQQVVRGDSAAYFCASSPGRYEQYFGPGTRLTVT.

This sequence joins TRBV20-1 and TRBJ2-3; no clear D. The CDR3 is 13 residues long. Germline V gene lookup returns CDR1 DFQATT and CDR2 SNEGSKA (reference sequence). The CDR3 is CIWTNPQSDTQYF. DNA for the CDR3: TGCATTTGGACCAATCCTCAGTCAGATACGCAGTATTTT.

This clone has ten or more counts. The gene calls are TRBV3-1 and TRBJ2-1; 9 bases match TRBD1. V dropped 7 bases and J dropped 7; count of bases not matched to a gene: 8. The germline V gene encodes CDR1 LGHDT and CDR2 YNNKEL (reference sequence). The CDR3 extends over 14 amino acids. The CDR3 sequence: CASTPLGTGNEQFF. Here the CDR3 DNA reads TGTGCCAGCACCCCGCTAGGGACAGGGAATGAGCAGTTCTTC.

This clone was seen a handful of times. The V call is TRBV5-1, the J call TRBJ2-7; no clear D gene. Trimming pared 3 bases from V and 0 bases from J, leaving 13 bases between. From germline, CDR1 is SGHRS and CDR2 YFSETQ. This CDR3 has 15 amino acids. This CDR3 reads CASSSPTENSYEQYF. In DNA form, the CDR3 reads TGCGCCAGCAGCTCCCCAACAGAGAACTCCTACGAGCAGTACTTC.

The chain is built from TRBV11-1 and TRBJ2-2, with D perhaps matching TRBD1 or TRBD2 (6 bases each). The CDR3 totals 16 residues. V was shortened by 4 bases and J by 2 bases, with 14 bases between the two germline ends. Germline V gene sequence: CDR1 SGHAT, CDR2 FQDESV (reference sequence). Written as DNA, the CDR3 is TGTGCCAGCAGCTCCGGTGTCGGGGGCAACACCGGGGAGCTGTTTTTT. Amino acids: CASSSGVGGNTGELFF.

This clone was counted many times. The J gene is TRBJ2-7, the V gene TRBV12-3 or TRBV12-4; D unresolved. The V gene lost 5 bases and the J gene lost 1 base, with 6 bases spanning the gap. There are 12 residues in the CDR3. The CDR3 DNA reads as TGTGCCAGCAGTCCCCGATCCTACGAGCAGTACTTC. Encoded protein: CASSPRSYEQYF.

The chain employs TRBV5-1 and TRBJ2-3; D may be TRBD1 (6 bases). The germline V gene has CDR1 SGHRS and CDR2 YFSETQ. Trimming pared 0 bases from V and 3 bases from J, leaving 14 bases between. This CDR3 has 16 amino acids. This chain's CDR3 is CASSLGLQGVTDTQYF. The DNA for the CDR3 is TGCGCCAGCAGCTTGGGACTACAGGGTGTAACAGATACGCAGTATTTT.